This T cell receptor (beta chain) stems from a study of monozygotic twins with inflammatory bowel disease. The CDR3 is 15 residues long. The V gene's germline CDR1 is SGHTS and CDR2 YDEGEE. Researchers used template switching to add UMIs featuring a 6-nucleotide sample barcode. Reanalyzing the 5' RACE reads, TCRdb keeps one entry per CDR3 protein, without DNA. Here the sample table reports over 150,000 distinct CDR3 sequences. The rearrangement links TRBV5-8 to TRBJ1-5. The sequencing sample was made of blood. The sequence was obtained from a human donor with ulcerative colitis or Crohn's disease, or a healthy co-twin of an affected twin (not recorded which). CDR3 in amino acids: CASSLQRHSNQPQHF.